The T cell receptor beta chain described here comes from a study of blood T cell repertoires in COVID-19. The overall study: Sample material is recorded as cDNA or gDNA derived from T cells, B-cell-depleted T cells, or PBMCs.

Sequenced by immunoSEQ multiplex PCR; TCRdb stores in-frame clones only, minus some. The sample lists about 120,000 clones, 70% to 90% seen once, with 2% to 2.5% in the top ten. The CDR3 has 15 residues. V lost 3 bases to trimming and J lost 7 bases; unmatched junction nucleotides: 10. The germline gives CDR1 SGHNT, CDR2 YYREEE (reference sequence). Sequencing was done on a sample of peripheral blood. This receptor was obtained from a young man with acute or convalescent COVID-19. The chain has TRBV5-4 and TRBJ1-2; 9 positions match TRBD1. The CDR3 region is CASSSPTQGARGYTF. The CDR3 bases are TGTGCCAGCAGCTCACCCACACAGGGGGCGCGTGGCTACACCTTC.